The 3 T cell receptor beta chains in this list originate from one sample, sequenced in a study of blood T cell repertoires in COVID-19. Some clones are missing from TCRdb's copy, which holds only in-frame ones; the method was immunoSEQ multiplex PCR. The data contain approximately 230,000 clones, approximately 90% of them singletons. Sequencing was carried out using peripheral blood. Receptors were obtained from a woman in her 30s with COVID-19, enrolled during active disease.

This sequence joins TRBV6-5 and TRBJ2-7, with TRBD1 identical over 8 bases. The CDR3 extends over 14 amino acids. Germline V lookup: CDR1 MNHEY, CDR2 SVGAGI. V trimming: 4 bases; J trimming: 2 bases; junction bases outside the gene matches: 4. In nucleotides, the CDR3 is TGTGCCAGCAGTTCGGACAGGGTCCCCTACGAGCAGTACTTC. Translated, it gives CASSSDRVPYEQYF.

V gene TRBV6-5 combines with J gene TRBJ2-5, with D perhaps matching TRBD1 (5 bases). The germline V gene encodes CDR1 MNHEY and CDR2 SVGAGI. This CDR3 is 14 amino acids long. Deletions cut 5 bases from V and 5 bases from J, with 15 bases between. CDR3 DNA: TGTGCCAGCAGTATAGACAGAATGGTTGAGACCCAGTACTTC. It specifies CASSIDRMVETQYF.

V is TRBV18 and J is TRBJ2-5; D might be TRBD1 (6 bases). Germline CDR1 KGHSH, CDR2 LQKENI. This CDR3 region has 14 residues. V was pared by 5 bases and J by 1 base, with 11 bases between. DNA for the CDR3: TGTGCCAGCTCAAATCGACAGGTCCAAGAGACCCAGTACTTC. Translation: CASSNRQVQETQYF.